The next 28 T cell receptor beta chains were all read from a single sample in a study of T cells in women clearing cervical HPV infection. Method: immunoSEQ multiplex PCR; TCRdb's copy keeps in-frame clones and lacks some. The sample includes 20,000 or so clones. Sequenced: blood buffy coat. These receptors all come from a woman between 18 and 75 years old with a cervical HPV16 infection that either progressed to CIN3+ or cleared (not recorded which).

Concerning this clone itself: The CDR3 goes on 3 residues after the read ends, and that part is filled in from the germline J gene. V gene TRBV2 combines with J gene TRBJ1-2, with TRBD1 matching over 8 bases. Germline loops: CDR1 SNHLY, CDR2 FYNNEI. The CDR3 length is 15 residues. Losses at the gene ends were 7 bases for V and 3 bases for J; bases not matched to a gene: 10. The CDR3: CASKLTGQGYYGYTF. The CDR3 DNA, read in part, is TGTGCCAGCAAATTGACCGGACAGGGATACTATGGC.

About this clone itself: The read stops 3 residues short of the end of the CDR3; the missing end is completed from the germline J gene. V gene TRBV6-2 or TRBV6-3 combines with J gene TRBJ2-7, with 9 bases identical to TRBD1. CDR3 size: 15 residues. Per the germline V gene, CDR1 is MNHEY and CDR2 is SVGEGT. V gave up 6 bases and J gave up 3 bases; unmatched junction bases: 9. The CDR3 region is CASSFTRGQGYEQYF. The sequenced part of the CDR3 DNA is TGTGCCAGCAGCTTCACCCGGGGACAGGGCTACGAG.

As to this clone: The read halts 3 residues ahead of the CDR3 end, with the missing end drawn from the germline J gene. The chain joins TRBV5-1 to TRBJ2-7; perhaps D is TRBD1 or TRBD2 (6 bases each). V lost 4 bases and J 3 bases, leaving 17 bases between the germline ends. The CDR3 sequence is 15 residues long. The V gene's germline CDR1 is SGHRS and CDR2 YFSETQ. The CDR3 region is CASSRQEGYFYEQYF. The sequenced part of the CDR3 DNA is TGCGCCAGCAGCCGACAGGAGGGTTATTTCTACGAG.

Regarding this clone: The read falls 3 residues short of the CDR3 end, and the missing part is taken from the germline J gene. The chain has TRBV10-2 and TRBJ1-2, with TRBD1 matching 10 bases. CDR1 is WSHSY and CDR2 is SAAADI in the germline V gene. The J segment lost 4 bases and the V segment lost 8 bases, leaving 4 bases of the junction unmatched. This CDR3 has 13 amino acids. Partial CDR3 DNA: TGCGCCAGCCGGGACAGGGGAGGCTATGGC. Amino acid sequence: CASRDRGGYG. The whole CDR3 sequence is CASRDRGGYGYTF.

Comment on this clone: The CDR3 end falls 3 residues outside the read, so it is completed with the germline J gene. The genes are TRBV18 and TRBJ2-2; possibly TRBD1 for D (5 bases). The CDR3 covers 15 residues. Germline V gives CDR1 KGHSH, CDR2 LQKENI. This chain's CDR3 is CASSPDRNYNSPLFF. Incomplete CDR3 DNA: TGTGCCAGCTCACCAGACAGAAACTATAATTCACCG.

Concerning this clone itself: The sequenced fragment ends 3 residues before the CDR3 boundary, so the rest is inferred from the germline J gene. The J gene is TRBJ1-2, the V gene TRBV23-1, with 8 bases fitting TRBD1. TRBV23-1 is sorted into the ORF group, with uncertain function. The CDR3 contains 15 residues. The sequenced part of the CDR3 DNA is TGCGCCAGCAGTCAACGGCAGGGGGCAAGGAGCGAC. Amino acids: CASSQRQGARSD. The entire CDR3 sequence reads CASSQRQGARSDYTF.

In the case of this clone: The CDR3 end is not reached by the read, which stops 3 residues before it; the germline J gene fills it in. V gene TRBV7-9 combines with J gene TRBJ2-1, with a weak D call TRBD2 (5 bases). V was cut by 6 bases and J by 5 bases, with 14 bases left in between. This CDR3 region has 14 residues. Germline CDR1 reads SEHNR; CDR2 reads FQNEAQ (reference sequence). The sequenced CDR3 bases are TGTGCCAGCAGACCGGGGTTAGTCGACAATGAG. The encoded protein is CASRPGLVDNE. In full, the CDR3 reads CASRPGLVDNEQFF.

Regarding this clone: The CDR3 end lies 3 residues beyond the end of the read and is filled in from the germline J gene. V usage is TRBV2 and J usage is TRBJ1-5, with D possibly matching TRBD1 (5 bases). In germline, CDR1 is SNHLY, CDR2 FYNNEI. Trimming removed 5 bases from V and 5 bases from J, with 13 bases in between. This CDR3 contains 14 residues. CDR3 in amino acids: CASSREGSDQPQHF. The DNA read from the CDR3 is TGTGCCAGCAGTAGAGAGGGGTCTGATCAGCCC.

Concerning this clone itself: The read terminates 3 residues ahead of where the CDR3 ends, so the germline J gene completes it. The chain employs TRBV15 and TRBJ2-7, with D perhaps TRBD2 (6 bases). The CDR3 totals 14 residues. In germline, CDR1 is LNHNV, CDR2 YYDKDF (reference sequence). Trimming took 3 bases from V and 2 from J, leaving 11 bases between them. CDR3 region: CATSSGGLTYEQYF. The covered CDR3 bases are TGTGCCACCAGCAGTGGAGGGTTAACCTACGAG.

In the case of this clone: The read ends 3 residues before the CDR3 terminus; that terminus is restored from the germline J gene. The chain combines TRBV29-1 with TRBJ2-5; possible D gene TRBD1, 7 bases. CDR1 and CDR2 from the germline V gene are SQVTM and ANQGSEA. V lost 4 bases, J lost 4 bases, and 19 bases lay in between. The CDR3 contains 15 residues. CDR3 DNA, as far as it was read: TGCAGCGTTGGGCTCTGGAGGGGGCGCTTAGAGACC. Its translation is CSVGLWRGRLET. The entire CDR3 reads CSVGLWRGRLETQYF.

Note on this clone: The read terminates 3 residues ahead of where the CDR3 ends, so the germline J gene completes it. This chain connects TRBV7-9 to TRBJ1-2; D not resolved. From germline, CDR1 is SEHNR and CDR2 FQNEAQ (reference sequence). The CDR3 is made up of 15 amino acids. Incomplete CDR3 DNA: TGTGCCAGCAGCTTAGAGCCAGCGGGAGGATCCGAC. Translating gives CASSLEPAGGSD. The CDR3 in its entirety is CASSLEPAGGSDYTF.

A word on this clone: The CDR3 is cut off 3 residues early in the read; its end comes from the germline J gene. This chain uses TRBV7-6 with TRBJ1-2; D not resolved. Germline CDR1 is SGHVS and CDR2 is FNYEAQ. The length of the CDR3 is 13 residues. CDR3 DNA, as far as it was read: TGTGCCAGCAGCCCAAGGCGGGTCGATGAC. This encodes CASSPRRVDD. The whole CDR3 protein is CASSPRRVDDYTF. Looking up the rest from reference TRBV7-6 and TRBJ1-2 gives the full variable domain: GAGVSQSPRYKVTKRGQDVALRCDPISGHVSLYWYRQALGQGPEFLTYFNYEAQQDKSGLPNDRFSAERPEGSISTLTIQRTEQRDSAMYRCASSPRRVDDYTFGSGTRLTVV.

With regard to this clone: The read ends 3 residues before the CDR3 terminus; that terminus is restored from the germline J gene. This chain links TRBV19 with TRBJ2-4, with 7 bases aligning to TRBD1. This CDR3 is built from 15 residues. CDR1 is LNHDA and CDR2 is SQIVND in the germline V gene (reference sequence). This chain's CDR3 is CASSISGTVDYGQYF. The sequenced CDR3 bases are TGTGCCAGTAGTATATCCGGGACAGTAGACTATGGT.

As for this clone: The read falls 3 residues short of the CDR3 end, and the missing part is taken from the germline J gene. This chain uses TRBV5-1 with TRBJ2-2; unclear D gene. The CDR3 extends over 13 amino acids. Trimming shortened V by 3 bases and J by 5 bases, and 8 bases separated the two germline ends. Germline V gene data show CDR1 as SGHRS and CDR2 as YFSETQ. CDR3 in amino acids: CASSSFRTGELFF. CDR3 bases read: TGCGCCAGCAGCTCGTTTCGGACCGGGGAG.

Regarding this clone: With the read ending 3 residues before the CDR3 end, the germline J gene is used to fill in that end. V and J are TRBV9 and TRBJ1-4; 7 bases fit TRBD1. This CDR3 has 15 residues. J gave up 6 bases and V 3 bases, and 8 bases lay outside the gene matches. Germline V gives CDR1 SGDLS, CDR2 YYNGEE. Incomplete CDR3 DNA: TGTGCCAGCAGCGCTAACAGGGGTGGGTATGAAAAA. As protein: CASSANRGGYEK. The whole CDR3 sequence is CASSANRGGYEKLFF.

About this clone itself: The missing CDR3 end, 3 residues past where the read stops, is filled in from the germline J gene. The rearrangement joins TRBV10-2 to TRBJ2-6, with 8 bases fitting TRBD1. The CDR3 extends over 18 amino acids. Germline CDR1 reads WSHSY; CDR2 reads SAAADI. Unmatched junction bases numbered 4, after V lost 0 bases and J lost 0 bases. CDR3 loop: CASSESLTGGSGANVLTF. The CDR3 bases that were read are TGCGCCAGCAGTGAGTCATTAACAGGGGGCTCTGGGGCCAACGTC.

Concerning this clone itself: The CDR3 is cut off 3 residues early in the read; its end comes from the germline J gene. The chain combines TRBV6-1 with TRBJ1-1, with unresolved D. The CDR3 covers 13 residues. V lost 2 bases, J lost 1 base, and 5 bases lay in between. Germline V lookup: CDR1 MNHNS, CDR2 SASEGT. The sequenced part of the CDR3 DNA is TGTGCCAGCAGTGAACAGAGGAACACTGAA. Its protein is CASSEQRNTE. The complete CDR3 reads CASSEQRNTEAFF.

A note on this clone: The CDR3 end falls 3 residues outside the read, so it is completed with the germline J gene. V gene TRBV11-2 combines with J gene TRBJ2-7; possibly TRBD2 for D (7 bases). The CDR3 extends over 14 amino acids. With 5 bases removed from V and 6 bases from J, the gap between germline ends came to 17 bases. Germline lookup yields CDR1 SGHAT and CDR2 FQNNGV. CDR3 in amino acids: CASSLWGGHREQYF. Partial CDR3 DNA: TGTGCCAGCAGCCTATGGGGGGGGCATCGCGAG.

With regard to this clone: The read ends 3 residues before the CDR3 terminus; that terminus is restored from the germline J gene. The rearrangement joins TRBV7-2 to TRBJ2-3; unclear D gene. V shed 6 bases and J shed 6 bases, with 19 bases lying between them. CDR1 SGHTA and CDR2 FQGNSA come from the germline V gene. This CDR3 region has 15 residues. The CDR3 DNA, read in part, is TGTGCCAGCAGGACCCAAGAAGGGTCGGAGGATACG. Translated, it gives CASRTQEGSEDT. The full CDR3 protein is CASRTQEGSEDTQYF.

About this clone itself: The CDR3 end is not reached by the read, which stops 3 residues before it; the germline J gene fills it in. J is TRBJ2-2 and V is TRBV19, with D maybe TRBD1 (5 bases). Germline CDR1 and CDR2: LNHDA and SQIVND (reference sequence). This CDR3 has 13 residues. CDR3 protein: CASSIAGANVLFF. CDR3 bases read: TGTGCCAGTAGTATAGCTGGGGCCAACGTG.

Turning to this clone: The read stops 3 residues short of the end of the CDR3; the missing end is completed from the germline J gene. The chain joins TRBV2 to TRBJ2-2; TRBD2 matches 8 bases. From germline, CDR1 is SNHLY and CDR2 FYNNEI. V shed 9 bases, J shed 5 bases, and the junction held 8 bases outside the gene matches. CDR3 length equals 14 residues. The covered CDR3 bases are TGTGCCAGTACAGGGACTAGGGGGACCGGGGAG. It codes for CASTGTRGTGE. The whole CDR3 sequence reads CASTGTRGTGELFF.

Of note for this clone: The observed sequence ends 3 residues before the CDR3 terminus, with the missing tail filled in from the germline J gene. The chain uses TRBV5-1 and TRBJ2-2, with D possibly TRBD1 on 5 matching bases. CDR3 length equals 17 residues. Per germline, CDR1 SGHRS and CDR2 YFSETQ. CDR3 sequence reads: CASTVTPSSSGANVLFF. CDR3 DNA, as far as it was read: TGCGCCAGCACCGTGACTCCCAGCTCCTCTGGGGCCAACGTG.

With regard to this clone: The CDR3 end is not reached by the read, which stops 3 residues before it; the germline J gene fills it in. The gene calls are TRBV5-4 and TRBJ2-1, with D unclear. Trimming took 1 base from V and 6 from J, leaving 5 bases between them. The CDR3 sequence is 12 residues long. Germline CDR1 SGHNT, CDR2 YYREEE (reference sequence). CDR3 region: CASSLLVNEQFF. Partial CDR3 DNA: TGTGCCAGCAGCTTGTTAGTCAATGAG.

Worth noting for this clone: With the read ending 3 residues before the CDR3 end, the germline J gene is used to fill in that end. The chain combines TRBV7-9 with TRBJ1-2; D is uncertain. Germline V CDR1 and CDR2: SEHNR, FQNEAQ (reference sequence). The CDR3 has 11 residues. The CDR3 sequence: CASSPQYDYTF. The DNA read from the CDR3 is TGTGCCAGCAGCCCACAATACGAC.

Here the CDR3 reads CASSIGFVGGETQYF. CDR3 bases read: TGTGCCAGTAGTATTGGTTTTGTGGGGGGGGAGACG. The rearrangement uses TRBV19 and TRBJ2-3; 7 positions agree with TRBD2. Read coverage stops 3 residues before the CDR3 terminus; the germline J gene supplies the remainder. This CDR3 spans 15 amino acids. Germline V CDR1 and CDR2: LNHDA, SQIVND (reference sequence).

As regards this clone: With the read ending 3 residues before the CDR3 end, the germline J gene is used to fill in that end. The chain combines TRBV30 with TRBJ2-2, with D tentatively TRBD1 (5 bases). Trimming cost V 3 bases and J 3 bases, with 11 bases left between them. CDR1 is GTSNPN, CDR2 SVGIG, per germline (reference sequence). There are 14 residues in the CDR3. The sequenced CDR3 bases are TGTGCCTGGAGCCGCAGGGCGGACACCGGGGAG. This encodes CAWSRRADTGE. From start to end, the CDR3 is CAWSRRADTGELFF.

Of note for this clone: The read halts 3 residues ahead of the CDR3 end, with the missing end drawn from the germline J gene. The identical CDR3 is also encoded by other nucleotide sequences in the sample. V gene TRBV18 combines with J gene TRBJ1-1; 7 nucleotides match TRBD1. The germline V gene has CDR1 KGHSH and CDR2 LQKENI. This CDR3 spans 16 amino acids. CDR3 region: CASSPFLETGEGGAFF. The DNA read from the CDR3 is TGTGCCAGCTCACCATTTTTAGAGACCGGAGAAGGGGGC.

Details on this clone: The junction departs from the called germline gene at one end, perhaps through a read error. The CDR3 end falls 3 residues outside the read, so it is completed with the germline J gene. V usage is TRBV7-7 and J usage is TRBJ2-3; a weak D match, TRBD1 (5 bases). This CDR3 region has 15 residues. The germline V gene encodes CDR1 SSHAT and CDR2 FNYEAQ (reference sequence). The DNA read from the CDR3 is TGTGCTAGCAGCTTAGGACATGAAAACACAGATACG. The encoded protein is CASSLGHENTDT. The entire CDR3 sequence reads CASSLGHENTDTQYF. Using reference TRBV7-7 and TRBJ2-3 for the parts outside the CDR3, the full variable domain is GAGVSQSPRYKVTKRGQDVTLRCDPISSHATLYWYQQALGQGPEFLTYFNYEAQPDKSGLPSDRFSAERPEGSISTLTIQRTEQRDSAMYRCASSLGHENTDTQYFGPGTRLTVL.